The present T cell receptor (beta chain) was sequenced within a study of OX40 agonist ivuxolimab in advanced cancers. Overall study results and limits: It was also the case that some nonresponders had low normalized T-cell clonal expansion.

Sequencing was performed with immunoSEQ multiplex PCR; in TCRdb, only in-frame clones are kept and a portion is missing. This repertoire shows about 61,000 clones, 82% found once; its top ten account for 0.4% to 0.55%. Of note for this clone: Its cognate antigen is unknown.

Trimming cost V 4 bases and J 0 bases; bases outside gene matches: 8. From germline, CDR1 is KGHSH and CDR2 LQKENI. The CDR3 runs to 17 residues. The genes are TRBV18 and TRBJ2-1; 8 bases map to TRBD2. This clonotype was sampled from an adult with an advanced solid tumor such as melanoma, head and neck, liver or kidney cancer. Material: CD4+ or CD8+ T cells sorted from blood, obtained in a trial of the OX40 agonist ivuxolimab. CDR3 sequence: CASSRAASGSSYNEQFF. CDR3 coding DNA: TGTGCCAGCTCACGTGCGGCCAGCGGGAGCTCCTACAATGAGCAGTTCTTC.